This TCR beta chain was sequenced for a study of cytomegalovirus exposure and HLA in healthy donors. Study findings and constraints: Immune exposure data for these donors was limited to CMV serostatus.

In the case of this clone: Its target is not known.

The V end was cut by 0 bases, the J end by 6 bases, with 11 bases between. The germline CDR1 and CDR2 sequences are MNHEY and SMNVEV (reference sequence). This CDR3 has 14 residues. It was with 60 Vbeta and 13 Jbeta primers that the PCR ran. Only in-frame clones appear in the TCRdb table, and some are missing; sequencing was by immunoSEQ multiplex PCR. This table has about 130,000 clones, over 60% appearing once. This sequence originates from a female donor in good health and CMV-seronegative. The sequenced material came from PBMCs. The genes are TRBV27 and TRBJ1-2; no firm D call. CDR3 in DNA: TGTGCCAGCAGTTTATCGGGCAGCCGAGATGGCTACACCTTC. Amino acids: CASSLSGSRDGYTF.